This T cell receptor (beta chain) stems from a study of T cell changes during pregnancy in multiple sclerosis. Only in-frame clones appear in the TCRdb table, and some are missing; sequencing was by immunoSEQ multiplex PCR. The table includes about 40,000 clones, approximately 90% detected once. The sample in question was CD4+ T cells from peripheral blood mononuclear cells, obtained in the third trimester of pregnancy. The source of this sequence is a female donor in good health, enrolled as a control in a pregnancy study.

The DNA for the CDR3 is TGTGCCAGCAGCTTAAGGGCAGGGGTCACCGGGGAGCTGTTTTTT. Protein: CASSLRAGVTGELFF. The chain is built from TRBV7-6 and TRBJ2-2, with a possible D match to TRBD1 (6 bases). The CDR3 has 15 amino acids. The germline CDR1 and CDR2 sequences are SGHVS and FNYEAQ. V dropped 2 bases and J dropped 4 bases, with 11 bases sitting between them.